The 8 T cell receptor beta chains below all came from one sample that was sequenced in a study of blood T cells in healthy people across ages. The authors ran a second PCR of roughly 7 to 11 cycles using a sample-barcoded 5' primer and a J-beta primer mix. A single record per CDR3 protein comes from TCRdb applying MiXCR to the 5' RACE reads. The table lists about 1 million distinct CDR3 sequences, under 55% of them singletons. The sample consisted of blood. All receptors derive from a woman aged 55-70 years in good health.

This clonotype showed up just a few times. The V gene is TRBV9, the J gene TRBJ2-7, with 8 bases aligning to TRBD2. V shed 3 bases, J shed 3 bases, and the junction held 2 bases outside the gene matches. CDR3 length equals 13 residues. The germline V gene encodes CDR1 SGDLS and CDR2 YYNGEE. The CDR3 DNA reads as TGTGCCAGCAGCGGCAGCGGGAGCTACGAGCAGTACTTC. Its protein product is CASSGSGSYEQYF.

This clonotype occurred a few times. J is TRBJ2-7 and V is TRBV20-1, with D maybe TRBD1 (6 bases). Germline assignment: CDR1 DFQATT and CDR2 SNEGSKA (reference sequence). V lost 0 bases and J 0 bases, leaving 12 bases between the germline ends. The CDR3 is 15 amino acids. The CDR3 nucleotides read TGCAGTGCTAGAGATCGCGACAGGAGCTCCTACGAGCAGTACTTC. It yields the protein CSARDRDRSSYEQYF.

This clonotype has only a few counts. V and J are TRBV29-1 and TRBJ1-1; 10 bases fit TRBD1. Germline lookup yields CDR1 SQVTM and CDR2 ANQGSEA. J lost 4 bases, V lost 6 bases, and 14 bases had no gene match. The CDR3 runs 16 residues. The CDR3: CSVPGQGVDEGTEAFF. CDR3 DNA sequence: TGCAGCGTACCCGGACAGGGGGTGGATGAGGGCACTGAAGCTTTCTTT.

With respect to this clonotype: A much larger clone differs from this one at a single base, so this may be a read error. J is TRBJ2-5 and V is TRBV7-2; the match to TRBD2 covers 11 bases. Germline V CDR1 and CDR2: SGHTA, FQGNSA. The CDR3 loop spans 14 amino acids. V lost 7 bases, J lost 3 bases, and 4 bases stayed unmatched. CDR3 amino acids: CASTLTSGEETQYF. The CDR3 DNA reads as TGTGCCAGCACCTTGACTAGCGGGGAAGAGACCCAGTACTTC.

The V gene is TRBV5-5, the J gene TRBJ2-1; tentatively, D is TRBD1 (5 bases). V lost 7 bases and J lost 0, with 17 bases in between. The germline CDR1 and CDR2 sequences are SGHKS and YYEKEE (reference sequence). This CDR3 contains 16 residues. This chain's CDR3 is CASLPGAVSSYNEQFF. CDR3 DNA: TGTGCCAGCCTTCCTGGGGCCGTGAGCTCCTACAATGAGCAGTTCTTC.

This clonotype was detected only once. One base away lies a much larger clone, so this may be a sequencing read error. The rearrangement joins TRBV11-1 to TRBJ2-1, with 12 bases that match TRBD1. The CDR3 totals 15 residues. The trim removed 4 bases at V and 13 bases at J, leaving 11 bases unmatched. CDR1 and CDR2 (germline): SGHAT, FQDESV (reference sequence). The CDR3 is CASSSRDRGLETQFF. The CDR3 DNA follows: TGTGCCAGCAGCTCCCGGGACAGGGGGCTTGAGACCCAGTTCTTC.

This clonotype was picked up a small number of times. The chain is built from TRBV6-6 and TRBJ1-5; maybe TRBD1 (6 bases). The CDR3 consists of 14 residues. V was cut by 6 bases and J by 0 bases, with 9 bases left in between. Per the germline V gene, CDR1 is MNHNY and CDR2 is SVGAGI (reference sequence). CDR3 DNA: TGTGCCAGCAGGCGACAGGATAGCAATCAGCCCCAGCATTTT. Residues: CASRRQDSNQPQHF.

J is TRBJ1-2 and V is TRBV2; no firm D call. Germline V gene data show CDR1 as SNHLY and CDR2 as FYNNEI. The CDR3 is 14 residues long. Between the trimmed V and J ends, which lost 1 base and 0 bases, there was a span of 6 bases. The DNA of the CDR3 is TGTGCCAGCAGTGAAGGCGGACCTAACTATGGCTACACCTTC. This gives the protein CASSEGGPNYGYTF.